This is a list of T cell receptor beta chains from one sample in a study of blood T cell repertoires in COVID-19. Sequenced by immunoSEQ multiplex PCR; TCRdb stores in-frame clones only, minus some. The sample records under 350,000 clones, about four fifths being singletons. Sequencing was performed on peripheral blood. These receptors originate from a woman aged 45-60 years who had recovered from COVID-19. CDR3s include the opening cysteine and the closing phenylalanine or tryptophan. Not every row has a clone size; where given, it reads once, few, many or a size class.

J,size,V,CDR3
TRBJ2-2,NA,TRBV9,CASSPPTGGGGELFF
TRBJ2-3,NA,TRBV24-1,CATGGDADTQYF
TRBJ2-3,NA,TRBV5-1,CASSLTSGGPDTQYF
TRBJ2-2,NA,TRBV6-4,CASSPGLPKTGELFF
TRBJ1-2,NA,TRBV10-3,CAISAQQANYGYTF
TRBJ1-5,once,TRBV3-1/TRBV3-2,CASSQHPDRVGYRQPQHF
TRBJ1-1,NA,TRBV6-5,CASSYSINRNTEAFF
TRBJ2-7,NA,TRBV7-9,CASTSQGAGYEQYF
TRBJ2-7,NA,TRBV7-9,CASSATPSYEQYF
TRBJ2-5,NA,TRBV6-5,CASSYSNSQETQYF
TRBJ1-2,NA,TRBV6-5,CASSYSGTGADGYTF
TRBJ1-2,NA,TRBV30,CAWETQTDGYGYTF
TRBJ2-3,NA,TRBV6-2/TRBV6-3,CASSYSTGITDTQYF
TRBJ2-7,NA,TRBV28,CASRWWDRGQDEQYF
TRBJ2-6,NA,TRBV28,CASSPPAGSGANVLTF
TRBJ2-5,NA,TRBV27,CASSRPQETQYF
TRBJ2-2,NA,TRBV7-6,CASSVGNAITGELFF
TRBJ2-3,NA,TRBV27,CASSLNRDTQYF
TRBJ1-1,few,TRBV19,CASRHTMDTEAFF
TRBJ2-3,NA,TRBV6-1,CASSVPRGSDTQYF